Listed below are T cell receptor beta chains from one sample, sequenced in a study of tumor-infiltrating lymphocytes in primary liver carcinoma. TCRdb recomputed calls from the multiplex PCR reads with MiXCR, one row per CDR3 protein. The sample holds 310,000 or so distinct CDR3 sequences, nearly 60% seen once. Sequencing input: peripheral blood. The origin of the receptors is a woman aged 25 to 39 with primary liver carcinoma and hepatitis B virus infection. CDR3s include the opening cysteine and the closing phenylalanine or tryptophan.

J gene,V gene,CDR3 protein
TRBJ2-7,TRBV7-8,CASSLGTASYEQYF
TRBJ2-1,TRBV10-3,CAISAGGRAMYNEQFF
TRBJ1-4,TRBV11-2,CTSSFGGQKLFF
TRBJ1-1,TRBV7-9,CASSRTEALF
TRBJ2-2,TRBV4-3,CASSQDRRAAGELFF
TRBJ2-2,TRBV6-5,CASTRVLAGPTGELFF
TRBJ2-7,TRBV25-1,CASSDVGQGTYEQYF
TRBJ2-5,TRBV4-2,CASSQELAGGIGETQYF
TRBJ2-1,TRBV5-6,CASSLASINEQFF
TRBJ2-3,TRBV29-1,CSVEPLAGRARTDTQYF
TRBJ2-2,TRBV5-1,CASSLVAGAGELFF
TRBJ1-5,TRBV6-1,CASRGSGNQPQHF
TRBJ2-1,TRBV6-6,CASSRGTSNEQFF
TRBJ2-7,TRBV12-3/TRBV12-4,CASGAGGKAQYYEQYF
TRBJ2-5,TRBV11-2,CASSAIPRGSQETQYF
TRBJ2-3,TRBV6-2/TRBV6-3,CSCKGASVTDTQYF
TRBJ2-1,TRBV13,CASSLGASGRVYNEQFF
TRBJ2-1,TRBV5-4,CASSLKTSGLYNEQFF
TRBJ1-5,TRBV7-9,CASSLAVRNNQPQHF
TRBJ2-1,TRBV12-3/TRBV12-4,CASSFSRVNEQFF
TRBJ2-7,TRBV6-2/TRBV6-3,CASSYGLRYEQYF
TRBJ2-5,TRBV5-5,CASSNPGQGDETQYF
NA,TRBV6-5,CASNDRYSEQYF
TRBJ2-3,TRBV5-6,CASSKNTVTDTQYF
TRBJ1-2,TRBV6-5,CASSYSSGNYGYTF
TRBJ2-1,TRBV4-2,CASSPDSRGKGYNEQFF
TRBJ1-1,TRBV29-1,CSVKYRDSGTEAFF
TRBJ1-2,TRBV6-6,CASSRNRDANYGYTF
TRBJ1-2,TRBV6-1,CASSNSFLKANYGYTF
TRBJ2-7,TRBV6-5,CASGLRGKYEQYF
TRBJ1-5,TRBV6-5,CASTPGRHVRQPQHF
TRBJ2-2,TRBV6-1,CASRPAGQGRFGELFF
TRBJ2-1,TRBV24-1,CATSDLREFNEQFF
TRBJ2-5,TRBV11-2,CASSLDPLGGQETQYF
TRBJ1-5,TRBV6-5,CASSYSGVEPQHF
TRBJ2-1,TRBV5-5,CASSLVIAGGPRNEQFF
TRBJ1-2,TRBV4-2,CVSSRGRQEGYGYTF
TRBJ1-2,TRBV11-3,CTSSLSGGNFGYTF
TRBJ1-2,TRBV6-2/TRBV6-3,CASSPPSGAGGVGYTF
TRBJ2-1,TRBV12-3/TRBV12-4,CASGFSGGREHFF
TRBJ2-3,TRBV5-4,CASSAGLAEVVLQYF
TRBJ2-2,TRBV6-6,CASSYSKAAGELFF
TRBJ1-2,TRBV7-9,CASSLGGAQSYGYTF
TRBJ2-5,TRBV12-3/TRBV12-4,CASSLAGGGETQYF
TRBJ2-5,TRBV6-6,CAGNSGVGKTGVETQYF
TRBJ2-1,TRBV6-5,CASSSKRTSRYNEQFF
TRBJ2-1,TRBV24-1,CAVGGTYFNEQFF
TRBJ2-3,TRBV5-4,CASSAGGLDTDTQYF